A selection of T cell receptor beta chains follows, all from one sample in a study of cytomegalovirus exposure and HLA in healthy donors. The repertoire was sequenced with immunoSEQ multiplex PCR; TCRdb's copy has only in-frame clones and lacks some. The table records fewer than 250,000 clones, about three quarters of them present only once. Sequencing was carried out using PBMCs. These receptors originate from a male donor in good health and CMV-seronegative. Each CDR3 is given with its conserved first and last residue. The D gene is left open where the match is weak. Clone size is stated in some rows and not others, as once, few, many or a class when expanded.

D: TRBD2
size: -
J: TRBJ2-2
V: TRBV19
CDR3: CASREGVRGNGELFF
DNA: TGTGCCAGCAGGGAGGGTGTCCGGGGTAACGGGGAGCTGTTTTTT

D: -
size: -
J: TRBJ1-5
V: TRBV15
CDR3: CATSRVMGQPQHF
DNA: TGTGCCACCAGCAGAGTGATGGGCCAGCCCCAGCATTTT

D: -
size: -
J: TRBJ2-2
V: TRBV5-1
CDR3: CASSLSPSIANTGELFF
DNA: TGCGCCAGCAGCTTGTCTCCCAGTATCGCGAACACCGGGGAGCTGTTTTTT

D: -
size: once
J: TRBJ2-5
V: TRBV5-4
CDR3: CASSLVGQAEETQYF
DNA: TGTGCCAGCAGCTTGGTAGGTCAGGCCGAAGAGACCCAGTACTTC

D: -
size: -
J: TRBJ1-5
V: TRBV5-6
CDR3: CASSKLQGIGNQPQHF
DNA: TGTGCCAGCAGCAAATTACAGGGTATAGGCAATCAGCCCCAGCATTTT

D: -
size: -
J: TRBJ2-7
V: TRBV9
CDR3: CASSSSAGEQYF
DNA: TGTGCCAGCAGCTCCTCCGCGGGGGAGCAGTACTTC

D: -
size: -
J: TRBJ2-3
V: TRBV7-2
CDR3: CASSSRVDTQYF
DNA: TGTGCCAGCAGCAGCAGGGTAGATACGCAGTATTTT

D: TRBD2
size: once
J: TRBJ2-7
V: TRBV5-4
CDR3: CASSGTSGKDPSYEQYF
DNA: TGTGCCAGCAGCGGGACTAGCGGGAAGGACCCTTCCTACGAGCAGTACTTC

D: TRBD1
size: -
J: TRBJ1-1
V: TRBV7-3
CDR3: CASSSWELRTGVTMNTEAFF
DNA: TGTGCCAGCAGCTCCTGGGAACTTAGGACAGGGGTAACCATGAACACTGAAGCTTTCTTT

D: TRBD2
size: -
J: TRBJ2-1
V: TRBV19
CDR3: CATKREGPGSYNEQFF
DNA: TGTGCCACGAAAAGGGAGGGCCCCGGCTCCTACAATGAGCAGTTCTTC

D: -
size: few
J: TRBJ2-7
V: TRBV5-6
CDR3: CASSLGVNSYEQYF
DNA: TGTGCCAGCAGCTTGGGAGTCAACTCCTACGAGCAGTACTTC

D: TRBD2
size: -
J: TRBJ2-1
V: TRBV5-8
CDR3: CASSSGTSAYNEQFF
DNA: TGTGCCAGCAGTTCCGGGACTAGCGCCTACAATGAGCAGTTCTTC

D: -
size: -
J: TRBJ2-2
V: TRBV7-3
CDR3: CASSHTGEAGELFF
DNA: TGTGCCAGCAGCCATACCGGGGAGGCCGGGGAGCTGTTTTTT

D: -
size: -
J: TRBJ2-3
V: TRBV9
CDR3: CASSAVSPSTDTQYF
DNA: TGTGCCAGCAGCGCCGTATCCCCTAGCACAGATACGCAGTATTTT

D: -
size: -
J: TRBJ1-4
V: TRBV6-5
CDR3: CASSYGGANEKLFF
DNA: TGTGCCAGCAGTTACGGGGGGGCTAATGAAAAACTGTTTTTT

D: -
size: few
J: TRBJ2-7
V: TRBV6-1
CDR3: CASSGRGSSYEQYF
DNA: TGTGCCAGCAGTGGACGGGGGAGCTCCTACGAGCAGTACTTC

D: TRBD2
size: -
J: TRBJ2-1
V: TRBV7-2
CDR3: CASSPQRGFGGEQFF
DNA: TGTGCCAGCAGCCCTCAGCGGGGGTTTGGGGGTGAGCAGTTCTTC

D: TRBD2
size: -
J: TRBJ2-7
V: TRBV4-2
CDR3: CASSQDMGGDSYEQYF
DNA: TGTGCCAGCAGCCAAGATATGGGGGGGGACTCCTACGAGCAGTACTTC

D: TRBD1
size: -
J: TRBJ1-2
V: TRBV30
CDR3: CAWRTGARYGYTF
DNA: TGTGCCTGGAGGACAGGGGCCCGATATGGCTACACCTTC

D: TRBD2
size: -
J: TRBJ2-2
V: TRBV28
CDR3: CASSPLAGVNTGELFF
DNA: TGTGCCAGCAGTCCCCTAGCGGGAGTAAACACCGGGGAGCTGTTTTTT

D: -
size: -
J: TRBJ1-1
V: TRBV7-9
CDR3: CASRGQSPDTEAFF
DNA: TGTGCCAGCAGAGGACAGTCCCCGGACACTGAAGCTTTCTTT

D: -
size: -
J: TRBJ2-3
V: TRBV7-9
CDR3: CASSLDPRAGDTQYF
DNA: TGTGCCAGCAGCTTAGACCCCAGGGCAGGGGATACGCAGTATTTT

D: TRBD1
size: -
J: TRBJ1-5
V: TRBV7-8
CDR3: CASSLVWMVGDSSNQPQHF
DNA: TGTGCCAGCAGCTTAGTATGGATGGTGGGGGACAGCTCAAATCAGCCCCAGCATTTT

D: TRBD1
size: -
J: TRBJ2-1
V: TRBV5-1
CDR3: CASSRSGTGGYEQFF
DNA: TGCGCCAGCAGCCGTTCCGGGACAGGGGGCTATGAGCAGTTCTTC

D: -
size: -
J: TRBJ2-1
V: TRBV9
CDR3: CASSVGGRGNNEQFF
DNA: TGTGCCAGCAGCGTAGGGGGCAGGGGAAACAATGAGCAGTTCTTC

D: TRBD2
size: -
J: TRBJ2-1
V: TRBV4-2
CDR3: CASSHTSGVHNEQFF
DNA: TGTGCCAGCAGCCACACTAGCGGGGTTCACAATGAGCAGTTCTTC

D: TRBD1
size: -
J: TRBJ2-1
V: TRBV12-5
CDR3: CASTWTGNAYNEQFF
DNA: TGTGCTAGTACATGGACAGGAAATGCTTACAATGAGCAGTTCTTC

D: TRBD2
size: few
J: TRBJ2-7
V: TRBV29-1
CDR3: CSAIDRGEVSYEQYF
DNA: TGCAGCGCTATCGACCGGGGGGAGGTCTCCTACGAGCAGTACTTC

D: TRBD1
size: -
J: TRBJ1-1
V: TRBV5-8
CDR3: CASSPGQGNTEAFF
DNA: TGTGCCAGCAGCCCCGGACAGGGGAACACTGAAGCTTTCTTT

D: TRBD2
size: -
J: TRBJ2-1
V: TRBV7-6
CDR3: CASGGGSSYNEQFF
DNA: TGTGCCAGCGGCGGGGGATCCTCCTACAATGAGCAGTTCTTC

D: -
size: -
J: TRBJ1-4
V: TRBV19
CDR3: CASSVRGARNEKLFF
DNA: TGTGCCAGTAGTGTCAGGGGCGCCCGTAATGAAAAACTGTTTTTT

D: TRBD1
size: -
J: TRBJ2-3
V: TRBV5-1
CDR3: CASRTGQPTDTQYF
DNA: TGCGCCAGTCGTACGGGACAGCCCACAGATACGCAGTATTTT

D: TRBD1
size: -
J: TRBJ2-7
V: TRBV7-8
CDR3: CASSSGRDRGLHEQYF
DNA: TGTGCCAGCAGCTCGGGGCGTGACAGGGGGCTCCACGAGCAGTACTTC

D: TRBD2
size: -
J: TRBJ2-1
V: TRBV7-9
CDR3: CASSGGLSNNEQFF
DNA: TGTGCCAGCAGCGGGGGACTATCTAACAATGAGCAGTTCTTC

D: -
size: few
J: TRBJ2-3
V: TRBV14
CDR3: CASARGDTQYF
DNA: TGTGCCAGTGCCCGGGGAGATACGCAGTATTTT

D: -
size: -
J: TRBJ1-1
V: TRBV5-1
CDR3: CASSLEQNTEAFF
DNA: TGCGCCAGCAGCTTGGAACAGAACACTGAAGCTTTCTTT

D: TRBD2
size: -
J: TRBJ2-5
V: TRBV7-2
CDR3: CASSGRTSVPRGTQYF
DNA: TGTGCCAGCAGCGGACGGACTAGCGTTCCGCGAGGGACCCAGTACTTC

D: -
size: few
J: TRBJ2-3
V: TRBV4-3
CDR3: CASSQERAEITDTQYF
DNA: TGCGCCAGCAGCCAAGAGAGGGCAGAAATCACAGATACGCAGTATTTT

D: -
size: -
J: TRBJ1-6
V: TRBV10-2
CDR3: CASSESSGNNSPLHF
DNA: TGCGCCAGCAGTGAGTCGTCGGGGAATAATTCACCCCTCCACTTT

D: -
size: -
J: TRBJ2-5
V: TRBV5-6
CDR3: CASSSLASETQYF
DNA: TGTGCCAGCAGCTCCTTAGCCTCCGAGACCCAGTACTTC

D: -
size: -
J: TRBJ1-2
V: TRBV5-1
CDR3: CASSADRPPNYGYTF
DNA: TGCGCCAGCAGCGCCGACAGACCTCCCAACTATGGCTACACCTTC

D: TRBD1
size: once
J: TRBJ2-7
V: TRBV5-8
CDR3: CASSLGQGPTYEQYF
DNA: TGTGCCAGCAGCTTGGGACAGGGGCCAACCTACGAGCAGTACTTC

D: -
size: -
J: TRBJ2-1
V: TRBV9
CDR3: CASSRMIGKNNEQFF
DNA: TGTGCCAGCAGCCGCATGATCGGGAAGAACAATGAGCAGTTCTTC

D: TRBD1
size: -
J: TRBJ2-2
V: TRBV27
CDR3: CASSLPGTGNTGELFF
DNA: TGTGCCAGCAGTTTACCCGGGACAGGGAACACCGGGGAGCTGTTTTTT

D: TRBD1
size: -
J: TRBJ1-4
V: TRBV5-6
CDR3: CASSSWDRGLNLFF
DNA: TGTGCCAGCAGCTCGTGGGACAGGGGGCTAAATCTGTTTTTT

D: -
size: -
J: TRBJ2-1
V: TRBV7-3
CDR3: CASSPKGGGLYNEQFF
DNA: TGTGCCAGCAGCCCCAAAGGGGGGGGTCTCTACAATGAGCAGTTCTTC

D: TRBD2
size: few
J: TRBJ2-3
V: TRBV7-9
CDR3: CASSLSGGASDTQYF
DNA: TGTGCCAGCAGCTTAAGCGGGGGGGCAAGTGATACGCAGTATTTT

D: -
size: -
J: TRBJ1-5
V: TRBV19
CDR3: CASNAQGSFGAQHF
DNA: TGTGCCAGTAATGCGCAGGGGTCATTCGGGGCCCAGCATTTT

D: -
size: -
J: TRBJ2-7
V: TRBV21-1
CDR3: CASRKGQVRGEQYF
DNA: TGTGCCAGCAGAAAGGGACAGGTCCGGGGCGAGCAGTACTTC

D: -
size: once
J: TRBJ2-7
V: TRBV19
CDR3: CASKSGLWDSHEQYF
DNA: TGTGCCAGTAAGAGCGGTTTGTGGGATAGCCACGAGCAGTACTTC

D: -
size: -
J: TRBJ1-6
V: TRBV11-2
CDR3: CASSSEPGAGYNSPLHF
DNA: TGTGCCAGCAGCTCGGAGCCGGGTGCTGGCTATAATTCACCCCTCCACTTT

D: TRBD2
size: -
J: TRBJ2-1
V: TRBV7-9
CDR3: CASSLGTSGHEQFF
DNA: TGTGCCAGCAGCTTGGGGACTAGCGGGCATGAGCAGTTCTTC